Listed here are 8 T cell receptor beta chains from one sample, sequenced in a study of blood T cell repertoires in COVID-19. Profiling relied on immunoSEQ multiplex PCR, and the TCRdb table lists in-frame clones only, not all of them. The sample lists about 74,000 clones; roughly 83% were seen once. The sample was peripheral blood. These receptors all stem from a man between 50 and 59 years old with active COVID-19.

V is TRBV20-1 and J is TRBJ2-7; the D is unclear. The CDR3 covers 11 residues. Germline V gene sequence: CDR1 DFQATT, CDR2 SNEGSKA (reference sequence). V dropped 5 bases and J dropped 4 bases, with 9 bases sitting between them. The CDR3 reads CSAATAYEQYF. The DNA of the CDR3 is TGCAGTGCTGCCACAGCTTACGAGCAGTACTTC.

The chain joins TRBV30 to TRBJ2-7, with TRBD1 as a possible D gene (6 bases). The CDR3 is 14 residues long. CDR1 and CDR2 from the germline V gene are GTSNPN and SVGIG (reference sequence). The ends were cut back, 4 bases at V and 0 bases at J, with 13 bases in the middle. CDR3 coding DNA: TGTGCCTGGAACGACAGGCCGAGCTCCTACGAGCAGTACTTC. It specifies CAWNDRPSSYEQYF.

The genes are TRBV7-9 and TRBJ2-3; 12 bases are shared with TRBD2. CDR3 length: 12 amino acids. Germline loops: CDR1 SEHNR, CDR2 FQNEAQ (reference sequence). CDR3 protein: CAGTSGTDTQYF. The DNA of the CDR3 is TGTGCAGGGACTAGCGGGACAGATACGCAGTATTTT.

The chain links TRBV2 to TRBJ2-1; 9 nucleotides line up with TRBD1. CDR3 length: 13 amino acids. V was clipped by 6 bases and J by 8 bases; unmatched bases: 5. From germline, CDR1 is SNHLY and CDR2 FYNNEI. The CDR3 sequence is CASSTDRGDEQFF. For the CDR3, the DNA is TGTGCCAGCAGCACGGACAGGGGTGATGAGCAGTTCTTC.

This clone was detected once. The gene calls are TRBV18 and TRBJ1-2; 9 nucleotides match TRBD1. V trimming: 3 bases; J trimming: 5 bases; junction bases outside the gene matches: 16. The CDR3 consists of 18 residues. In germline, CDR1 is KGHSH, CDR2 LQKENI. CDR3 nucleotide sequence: TGTGCCAGCTCACCGGGACAGGGAGCTACCTGGGCCCAGTATGGCTACACCTTC. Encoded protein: CASSPGQGATWAQYGYTF.

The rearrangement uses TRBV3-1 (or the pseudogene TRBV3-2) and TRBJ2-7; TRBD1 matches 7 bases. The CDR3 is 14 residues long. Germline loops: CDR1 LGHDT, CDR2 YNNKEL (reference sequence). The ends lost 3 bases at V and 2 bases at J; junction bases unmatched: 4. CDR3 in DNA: TGTGCCAGCAGCCACTGGGACAGCACCTACGAGCAGTACTTC. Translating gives CASSHWDSTYEQYF.

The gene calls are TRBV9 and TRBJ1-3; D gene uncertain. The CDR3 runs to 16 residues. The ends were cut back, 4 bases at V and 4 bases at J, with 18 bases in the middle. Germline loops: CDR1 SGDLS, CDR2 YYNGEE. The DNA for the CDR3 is TGTGCCAGCAGCCCTAAGAGGAGGACTATCGGAAACACCATATATTTT. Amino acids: CASSPKRRTIGNTIYF.

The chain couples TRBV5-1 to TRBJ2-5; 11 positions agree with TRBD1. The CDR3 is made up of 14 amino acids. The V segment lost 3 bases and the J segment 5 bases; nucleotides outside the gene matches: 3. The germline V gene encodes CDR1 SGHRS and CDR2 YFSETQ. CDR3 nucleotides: TGCGCCAGCAGCTGGACAGGGGGCTCGGAGACCCAGTACTTC. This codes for CASSWTGGSETQYF. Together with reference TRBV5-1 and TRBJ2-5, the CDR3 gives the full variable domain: KAGVTQTPRYLIKTRGQQVTLSCSPISGHRSVSWYQQTPGQGLQFLFEYFSETQRNKGNFPGRFSGRQFSNSRSEMNVSTLELGDSALYLCASSWTGGSETQYFGPGTRLLVL.